One and the same sample provided the 11 T cell receptor beta chains below, sequenced in a study of T cell repertoires in cytomegalovirus infection. The antigens of these receptors remain unknown. TCRdb re-called the reads with MiXCR, one entry per CDR3 protein. The repertoire has a few hundred thousand distinct CDR3 sequences, around 25% of them found once; the top ten carry roughly 14%. Sample: cultured PBMCs, taken from culture after CMV antigen stimulation. The receptors derive from a human donor in good health (CMV status not recorded). Some clones in this sample may be carry-over from other donors' samples.

This clonotype showed up many times. One end of the junction fails to match germline, which may point to a read error. V and J are TRBV30 and TRBJ1-1; D uncertain. Germline CDR1 GTSNPN, CDR2 SVGIG (reference sequence). CDR3 length equals 15 residues. The chain's CDR3 is CAWRGSGRANSEAFF. The DNA for the CDR3 is TGTGCCTGGAGGGGTTCCGGACGCGCGAACTCTGAAGCTTTCTTT.

The chain employs TRBV6-2 or TRBV6-3 and TRBJ1-1; no clear D gene. Germline V CDR1 and CDR2: MNHEY, SVGEGT. The CDR3 loop spans 14 amino acids. The V gene lost 5 bases and the J gene lost 3 bases, with 13 bases spanning the gap. CDR3 sequence: CASSLPGSHTEAFF. The CDR3 coding sequence is TGTGCCAGCAGTCTGCCGGGCAGCCACACTGAAGCTTTCTTT.

CDR3 bases: TGTGCCAGCAGCTCACACAGCGGGAGCCCAAACAATGAGCAGTTCTTC. Encoded protein: CASSSHSGSPNNEQFF. The chain combines TRBV11-2 with TRBJ2-1, with TRBD2 matching over 8 bases. This CDR3 has 16 amino acids. J gave up 5 bases and V 4 bases, and 10 bases lay outside the gene matches. The germline CDR1 and CDR2 sequences are SGHAT and FQNNGV.

In this sample, this clonotype turned up many times. The chain combines TRBV6-1 with TRBJ2-1, with D perhaps TRBD2 (6 bases). CDR3 length: 14 amino acids. Germline-derived CDR1 and CDR2 are MNHNS and SASEGT. The ends were cut back, 1 base at V and 12 bases at J, with 16 bases in the middle. CDR3 sequence: CASSEGMEGSAQFF. CDR3 nucleotides: TGTGCCAGCAGTGAAGGGATGGAGGGCAGCGCGCAGTTCTTC.

The chain has TRBV2 and TRBJ1-4, with a weak D call TRBD1 (5 bases). The V and J ends lost 4 bases and 1 base respectively, with 10 bases between them. The germline V gene has CDR1 SNHLY and CDR2 FYNNEI. The CDR3 is 15 amino acids. CDR3 in amino acids: CASSARQITNEKLFF. The CDR3 DNA reads TGTGCCAGCAGTGCCCGACAGATAACTAATGAAAAACTGTTTTTT. Based on the CDR3 plus reference TRBV2 and TRBJ1-4, the full variable domain is EPEVTQTPSHQVTQMGQEVILRCVPISNHLYFYWYRQILGQKVEFLVSFYNNEISEKSEIFDDQFSVERPDGSNFTLKIRSTKLEDSAMYFCASSARQITNEKLFFGSGTQLSVL.

This sequence joins TRBV6-2 or TRBV6-3 and TRBJ2-2; the D call may be TRBD1 or TRBD2 (5 bases each). The germline V gene has CDR1 MNHEY and CDR2 SVGEGT. The V end was cut by 5 bases, the J end by 6 bases, with 13 bases between. This CDR3 comprises 14 residues. DNA for the CDR3: TGTGCCAGCAGTACGACGAGGGGACCCGGGGAGCTGTTTTTT. Amino acid sequence: CASSTTRGPGELFF.

This clonotype was observed at least ten times. The gene calls are TRBV28 and TRBJ2-1; 11 nucleotides agree with TRBD1. V lost 3 bases to trimming and J lost 6 bases; unmatched junction nucleotides: 4. The CDR3 loop spans 15 amino acids. Germline CDR1 and CDR2: MDHEN and SYDVKM. The CDR3 spells CASSFGDRGFNEQFF. CDR3 coding DNA: TGTGCCAGCAGTTTTGGGGACAGGGGGTTCAATGAGCAGTTCTTC.

V usage is TRBV28 and J usage is TRBJ1-4; 9 bases align to TRBD1. Trimming at V came to 6 bases and at J to 8 bases, leaving 13 bases not matched to a gene. The CDR3 spans 16 residues. Germline assignment: CDR1 MDHEN and CDR2 SYDVKM. Here the CDR3 reads CASSYASGTGQEKLFF. The DNA for the CDR3 is TGTGCCAGCAGCTATGCCAGCGGGACAGGGCAAGAAAAACTGTTTTTT.

V usage is TRBV10-3 and J usage is TRBJ2-2; tentatively, D is TRBD2 (5 bases). The ends were cut back, 0 bases at V and 8 bases at J, with 10 bases in the middle. CDR1 and CDR2 (germline): ENHRY, SYGVKD. The CDR3 spans 14 residues. CDR3 nucleotide sequence: TGTGCCATCAGTGAGTCCCCTCCGGGGGGGGAGCTGTTTTTT. Protein sequence: CAISESPPGGELFF.

This clonotype has at least ten counts. V and J are TRBV20-1 and TRBJ2-3, with TRBD2 identical over 9 bases. Germline CDR1 reads DFQATT; CDR2 reads SNEGSKA (reference sequence). The J segment lost 1 base and the V segment lost 0 bases, leaving 8 bases of the junction unmatched. This CDR3 is built from 17 residues. The DNA for the CDR3 is TGCAGTGCTAGAGATTTGTCTAGCGGGAAACGCACAGATACGCAGTATTTT. Protein product: CSARDLSSGKRTDTQYF.

This clonotype was recorded a few times. The chain couples TRBV4-2 to TRBJ2-7, with D unresolved. The V end lost 1 base, the J end lost 3 bases, and 10 bases lay between the germline ends. The CDR3 is 14 residues long. CDR1 is LGHNA, CDR2 YNFKEQ, per germline. CDR3 sequence (DNA): TGTGCCAGCAGCCAAGCGGTCATTAACTACGAGCAGTACTTC. This sequence encodes CASSQAVINYEQYF.